Presented here are 9 T cell receptor beta chains from one specimen sequenced in a study of blood T cell repertoires in COVID-19. TCRdb's copy holds only in-frame clones and misses some; the assay was immunoSEQ multiplex PCR. The data contain under 140,000 clones, about four fifths of them singletons. The sample was peripheral blood. The origin of the receptors is a woman in her fifties or sixties with acute or convalescent COVID-19.

This clone has a handful of counts. CDR3 DNA: TGTGCCAGCAGCCATTCTAGCGGGGGAAAAGTGCAGTACTTC. Amino acid sequence: CASSHSSGGKVQYF. The chain links TRBV3-1 (or the pseudogene TRBV3-2) to TRBJ2-7; 10 bases line up with TRBD2. The CDR3 extends over 14 amino acids. V shed 3 bases and J 9 bases; nucleotides not matched to a gene: 8. Looked up from germline, CDR1 is LGHDT and CDR2 is YNNKEL (reference sequence).

CDR3 region: CASSHRGGAGGYTF. CDR3 DNA sequence: TGCGCCAGCAGCCACCGAGGGGGGGCGGGAGGCTACACCTTC. This sequence joins TRBV5-1 and TRBJ1-2, with a weak D call TRBD1 (6 bases). The CDR3 loop spans 14 amino acids. Germline V gene lookup returns CDR1 SGHRS and CDR2 YFSETQ. Trimming pared 4 bases from V and 8 bases from J, leaving 18 bases between.

The rearrangement joins TRBV4-1 to TRBJ2-1; the D gene is possibly TRBD2 (5 bases). The CDR3 loop spans 17 amino acids. CDR1 is MGHRA, CDR2 YSYEKL, per germline. V dropped 4 bases and J dropped 0 bases, with 16 bases sitting between them. The CDR3 nucleotides are TGCGCCAGCAGCCCGCGGAGCGGAGAAAGCTCCTACAATGAGCAGTTCTTC. Its translation is CASSPRSGESSYNEQFF.

V usage is TRBV25-1 and J usage is TRBJ1-6; D gene unclear. Per the germline V gene, CDR1 is MGHDK and CDR2 is SYGVNS. This CDR3 is 16 amino acids long. V was shortened by 2 bases and J by 7 bases, with 15 bases between the two germline ends. The CDR3 sequence is CASSETPGGSNSPLHF. The CDR3 DNA reads as TGTGCCAGCAGTGAAACCCCAGGCGGGAGCAATTCACCCCTCCACTTT.

V gene TRBV6-5 combines with J gene TRBJ1-4, with 9 bases lining up with TRBD1. The CDR3 covers 15 residues. Germline lookup yields CDR1 MNHEY and CDR2 SVGAGI. The ends lost 2 bases at V and 6 bases at J; junction bases unmatched: 4. The DNA for the CDR3 is TGTGCCAGCAGTTACACAAGACAGGGGGATGAAAAACTGTTTTTT. Its protein product is CASSYTRQGDEKLFF.

This CDR3 is CASSLAGASDEQYF. Here the CDR3 DNA reads TGTGCCAGCAGCTTAGCGGGGGCTTCCGACGAGCAGTACTTC. The chain uses TRBV7-9 and TRBJ2-7, with a tentative D call TRBD1 (6 bases). V was trimmed by 0 bases and J by 5 bases, leaving 11 bases between them. Germline V gene data show CDR1 as SEHNR and CDR2 as FQNEAQ (reference sequence). This CDR3 is built from 14 residues. Based on the CDR3 plus reference TRBV7-9 and TRBJ2-7, the full variable domain is DTGVSQNPRHKITKRGQNVTFRCDPISEHNRLYWYRQTLGQGPEFLTYFQNEAQLEKSRLLSDRFSAERPKGSFSTLEIQRTEQGDSAMYLCASSLAGASDEQYFGPGTRLTVT.

The V call is TRBV28, the J call TRBJ1-2, with a possible D match to TRBD1 (5 bases). V was clipped by 2 bases and J by 8 bases, with 9 bases between them. CDR1 is MDHEN, CDR2 SYDVKM, per germline. The CDR3 consists of 12 residues. CDR3 nucleotides: TGTGCCAGCAGTTTAGTAGGGGTCGGCTACACCTTC. It encodes CASSLVGVGYTF.

This clone was detected only once. The gene calls are TRBV19 and TRBJ2-7; TRBD1 matches at 9 bases. Looked up from germline, CDR1 is LNHDA and CDR2 is SQIVND (reference sequence). This CDR3 is 13 amino acids long. V gave up 6 bases and J gave up 2 bases; unmatched junction bases: 2. As DNA, the CDR3 is TGTGCCAGTAGGAGGACAGGGGCCTACGAGCAGTACTTC. Translation: CASRRTGAYEQYF. Filled out from reference TRBV19 and TRBJ2-7, the complete variable domain reads DGGITQSPKYLFRKEGQNVTLSCEQNLNHDAMYWYRQDPGQGLRLIYYSQIVNDFQKGDIAEGYSVSREKKESFPLTVTSAQKNPTAFYLCASRRTGAYEQYFGPGTRLTVT.

The CDR3 protein is CSARNRFEAFF. Here the CDR3 DNA reads TGCAGTGCTAGGAACAGGTTTGAAGCTTTCTTT. The chain joins TRBV20-1 to TRBJ1-1, with D tentatively TRBD1 (5 bases). Germline V CDR1 and CDR2: DFQATT, SNEGSKA (reference sequence). This CDR3 region has 11 residues. V gave up 3 bases and J gave up 7 bases, with 9 bases separating them.